This T cell receptor (beta chain) came from a study of shared clonotypes between healthy human individuals (dated by TCRdb to 2018 to 2021). About the full investigation: Three men and two women, aged 18 to 49 years, made up the cohort. Libraries were prepared and TCR repertoires were sequenced by different laboratories using diverse techniques, in order to increase sequencing depth and limit assay-specific biases. Each donor's leukapheresis produced roughly between about 0.8 and 10 billion PBMCs. The study deeply sequenced blood TCR repertoires of five healthy adults to estimate repertoire size and the extent of clonotype sharing between individuals. For each donor, CD4 naive and CD4 memory were each given three plates, CD8 naive was given two plates, and CD8 memory was given one plate.

CD8 naive samples were CD45RO-negative cells positively selected for CCR7, giving a CD45RA+CCR7+ population that excluded TemRA cells. Donors were healthy HIV-negative adults with no recently reported acute infections or vaccinations. Every donor was a Caucasian adult residing in Nashville, Tennessee, USA. Blood was obtained by leukapheresis, after which PBMCs were separated by Ficoll-Histopaque density gradient centrifugation and cryopreserved in liquid nitrogen vapor phase. Purity and quantity of every magnetically sorted T cell population were checked by analytical flow cytometry. From each sorted fraction, genomic DNA was isolated and quantified by UV absorbance on a Nanodrop 2000c. CDR3 length: 15 amino acids, cysteine to phenylalanine. Only the CDR3 DNA is retained, 45 bases long and in frame from the first base. Between the V and J ends, shortened by 8 bases and 0 bases respectively, the junction contains 14 bases. The germline V gene yields MDHEN for CDR1 and SYDVKM for CDR2.

Using the deep immunoSEQ assay, TCR CDR3 regions were amplified from genomic DNA by multiplex PCR. Extracted genomic DNA from each cell subset was spread evenly across all wells of several immunoSEQ 96-well plates, with each plate serving as a replicate. For sorted subsets, each replicate PCR was loaded with approximately 200 ng genomic DNA, equivalent to about 30,000 T cell genomes. Purified libraries were measured with a Qubit 3.0 fluorometer, size-checked on a Bioanalyzer 2100, and measured again with the KAPA Library Quantification kit. Each immunoSEQ 96-well plate was sequenced on its own single-read 150-cycle Illumina NextSeq 550 flow cell. The authors' analysis ran thus. Because the immunoSEQ output held only junctional sequences and lacked quality scores, the filtering could not match the filtering applied to full-length reads. Sequences were annotated with PyIR, a Python wrapper for IgBLAST v1.9, using IMGT germline references to assign V/J genes and CDR3. Reads were filtered out if the reads had weak V/J assignments (E-value above 1e-6), no CDR3, stop codons, out-of-frame junctions, or ambiguous translated residues. A V3J clonotype was defined by an identical inferred V gene, J gene, and CDR3 amino acid sequence. Percentage overlap between repertoires was calculated by dividing the number of shared unique clonotypes by the size of the smaller repertoire. RTK rarefaction, the Chao1 estimator, and Recon v2.1 estimates of unobserved clonotypes were used to assess repertoire richness. Generation probabilities were computed with OLGA for all TCRbeta clonotypes obtained by the gDNA method from several donors. Not all clones reach the TCRdb copy of this immuneACCESS table, which keeps in-frame sequences only. Checked studies attribute under half of the gap to unresolved V genes and leave the rest unexplained. Clone size and the V and J calls come from that table; the DNA yielded D and trimming. The sample contains millions of clones, about 93% of them found a single time. The ten largest clones represent roughly 1.8% of the sample.

With regard to this clone: No cognate antigen has been identified for it. Base qualities are not recorded, but no much larger clone differs from it by a single base.

Here is what the overall study found, with its caveats: Sharing across several donors was observed for approximately 4.6% of naive CD4, over 3% of naive CD8, 2.3% of memory CD4, and roughly 0.4% of memory CD8 clonotypes. Compared with non-shared clonotypes, the clonotypes found in all four sorted-subset donors had higher generation probabilities. Naive subsets generally had larger estimated clonotype richness than memory subsets did. Because the study included a small number of donors, the genetic and exposure-history diversity represented was limited. Rarefaction of sorted-subset datasets indicated incomplete sequencing despite the large sequencing depth. Sampling was limited to blood, and TCR repertoires in tissue likely differ from TCR repertoires in blood. Based on pairwise subsampling, the degree of clonotype sharing among donors was expected to be affected by sequencing depth.

This chain joins TRBV28 to TRBJ2-1; TRBD2 could be the D gene, as 5 bases match. The sequence came from a man aged 18-30 years in good health. Some clones in this sample may be carry-over from other donors' samples. Sequences were obtained from naive CD8+ T cells from PBMCs. The cell subset or site label on this specimen signifies: CD45RA+CCR7+. The CDR3 reads CASVSTGSSYNEQFF. The nucleotide sequence is TGTGCCAGCGTATCGACTGGGAGCTCCTACAATGAGCAGTTCTTC.